This record covers a single TCR beta chain. Its antigen is still unknown. The junction departs from the called germline gene at one end, perhaps through a read error. CDR3 length: 15 residues. The germline V gene has CDR1 MGHDK and CDR2 SYGVNS. Roughly 10 milliliters of peripheral blood were drawn from each donor. This sample is drawn from a study of blood T cells in healthy people across ages. Study summary: About one barcoded beta molecule per two T cells was the capture yield of template switching. Study-level findings and limits: CMV infection status of these donors was not known. Compared with aged donors, long-lived donors showed fewer expanded clones, suggesting selection.

Primed by a sample-barcoded 5' primer and a J-beta primer mix, a second PCR proceeded for about 6 to 11 cycles. Using its own MiXCR run on the 5' RACE reads, TCRdb lists one record per CDR3 protein. The top ten clones hold 7.7% of a sample with around 1,700,000 distinct CDR3 sequences, 28% of them seen once. Sample: blood. This TCR derives from a woman aged 30 to 39 in good health. The chain couples TRBV25-1 to TRBJ2-5; TRBD2 might be the D (5 bases). The CDR3 is CASSHPRGGQETQNF. The CDR3 DNA is TGTGCCAGCAGTCACCCCCGGGGTGGGCAAGAGACCCAGAACTTC. Filled out from reference TRBV25-1 and TRBJ2-5, the complete variable domain reads EADIYQTPRYLVIGTGKKITLECSQTMGHDKMYWYQQDPGMELHLIHYSYGVNSTEKGDLSSESTVSRIRTEHFPLTLESARPSHTSQYLCASSHPRGGQETQNFGPGTRLLVL.